The entry below gives a single T cell receptor beta chain sequence along with its context. V was clipped by 1 base and J by 4 bases; unmatched bases: 4. The CDR3 sequence is 14 residues long. Germline CDR1 SQVTM, CDR2 ANQGSEA. These data come from a study of CD8+CD57+ T cells in acquired aplastic anemia. TCR beta VDJ and CDR3 were profiled, and genomic DNA was the template. TCRdb re-called the reads through MiXCR, storing one row per CDR3 protein. The sample lists around 130,000 distinct CDR3 sequences; around 50% were seen once. Sequenced sample: sorted CD4+, CD8+, or CD8+CD57+ T cells (not recorded which) from PBMCs. The receptor comes from a human donor in good health, serving as a control. The rearrangement uses TRBV29-1 and TRBJ2-1; TRBD1 matches at 7 bases. DNA for the CDR3: TGCAGCGTTGAAGGGACAGGAGTATACAATGAGCAGTTCTTC. This encodes CSVEGTGVYNEQFF.